A selection of T cell receptor beta chains follows, all from one sample in a study of cytomegalovirus exposure and HLA in healthy donors. The protocol was immunoSEQ multiplex PCR, while the TCRdb copy is restricted to in-frame clones and leaves out a portion. The top ten hold 11% of the sample, which has more than 65,000 clones, roughly 68% seen once. Sequencing was performed on PBMCs. Source of these receptors: a woman aged 55-70 years in good health and CMV-seropositive. The conserved cysteine and the conserved F or W are not part of the CDR3 here.

TRBJ1-6,TRBV7-2,ASSLGRGSYSPLH
TRBJ1-2,TRBV6-1,ASTAGVYGYT
TRBJ1-2,TRBV6-1,ASTMTLSYGYT
TRBJ2-5,TRBV30,AWSGHASGRTETQY
TRBJ1-1,TRBV12-5,ASGFYRPTGTEAF
TRBJ2-3,TRBV5-4,ASSPPGQGTDTQY
TRBJ2-7,TRBV4-2,ASSAQTGVAHEQY
TRBJ1-2,TRBV9,ASSVGQGGNYGYT
TRBJ2-5,TRBV25-1,ASSEGGGSETQY
TRBJ2-1,TRBV9,ASSAEVGTSYNEQF
TRBJ1-1,TRBV16,ASTSRSTEAF
TRBJ2-5,TRBV18,ASSPGLQETQY
TRBJ2-5,TRBV5-1,ASSRTGETQY
TRBJ2-2,TRBV19,ASSRANTGELF
TRBJ1-1,TRBV7-3,ASSFSVVTEAF
TRBJ2-5,TRBV6-1,ASSVGPSQETQY
TRBJ2-7,TRBV9,ASSTGQGASYEQY
TRBJ1-3,TRBV4-1,ASSQEFRGSGNTIY
TRBJ2-1,TRBV18,ASSPSLAGGSPEQF
TRBJ2-1,TRBV25-1,ASSDPNHRGSTYNEQF
TRBJ2-7,TRBV6-1,ASSEARIEQY
TRBJ2-1,TRBV5-1,ASSLVPNRAGVINEQF
TRBJ2-3,TRBV6-1,ASSENALAGGLPDTQY
-,TRBV5-1,ASSPRAAGGYEQY
TRBJ1-2,TRBV10-3,AISEESDGTEGGYT
TRBJ1-4,TRBV6-1,ASSVTGARGGTNEKLF
TRBJ1-1,TRBV30,AWSVQGPPAEAF
TRBJ2-5,TRBV29-1,SVGGTEVRETQY
TRBJ2-7,TRBV2,ASRGGGLYEQY
TRBJ2-7,TRBV5-1,ASSTARGGSYEQY